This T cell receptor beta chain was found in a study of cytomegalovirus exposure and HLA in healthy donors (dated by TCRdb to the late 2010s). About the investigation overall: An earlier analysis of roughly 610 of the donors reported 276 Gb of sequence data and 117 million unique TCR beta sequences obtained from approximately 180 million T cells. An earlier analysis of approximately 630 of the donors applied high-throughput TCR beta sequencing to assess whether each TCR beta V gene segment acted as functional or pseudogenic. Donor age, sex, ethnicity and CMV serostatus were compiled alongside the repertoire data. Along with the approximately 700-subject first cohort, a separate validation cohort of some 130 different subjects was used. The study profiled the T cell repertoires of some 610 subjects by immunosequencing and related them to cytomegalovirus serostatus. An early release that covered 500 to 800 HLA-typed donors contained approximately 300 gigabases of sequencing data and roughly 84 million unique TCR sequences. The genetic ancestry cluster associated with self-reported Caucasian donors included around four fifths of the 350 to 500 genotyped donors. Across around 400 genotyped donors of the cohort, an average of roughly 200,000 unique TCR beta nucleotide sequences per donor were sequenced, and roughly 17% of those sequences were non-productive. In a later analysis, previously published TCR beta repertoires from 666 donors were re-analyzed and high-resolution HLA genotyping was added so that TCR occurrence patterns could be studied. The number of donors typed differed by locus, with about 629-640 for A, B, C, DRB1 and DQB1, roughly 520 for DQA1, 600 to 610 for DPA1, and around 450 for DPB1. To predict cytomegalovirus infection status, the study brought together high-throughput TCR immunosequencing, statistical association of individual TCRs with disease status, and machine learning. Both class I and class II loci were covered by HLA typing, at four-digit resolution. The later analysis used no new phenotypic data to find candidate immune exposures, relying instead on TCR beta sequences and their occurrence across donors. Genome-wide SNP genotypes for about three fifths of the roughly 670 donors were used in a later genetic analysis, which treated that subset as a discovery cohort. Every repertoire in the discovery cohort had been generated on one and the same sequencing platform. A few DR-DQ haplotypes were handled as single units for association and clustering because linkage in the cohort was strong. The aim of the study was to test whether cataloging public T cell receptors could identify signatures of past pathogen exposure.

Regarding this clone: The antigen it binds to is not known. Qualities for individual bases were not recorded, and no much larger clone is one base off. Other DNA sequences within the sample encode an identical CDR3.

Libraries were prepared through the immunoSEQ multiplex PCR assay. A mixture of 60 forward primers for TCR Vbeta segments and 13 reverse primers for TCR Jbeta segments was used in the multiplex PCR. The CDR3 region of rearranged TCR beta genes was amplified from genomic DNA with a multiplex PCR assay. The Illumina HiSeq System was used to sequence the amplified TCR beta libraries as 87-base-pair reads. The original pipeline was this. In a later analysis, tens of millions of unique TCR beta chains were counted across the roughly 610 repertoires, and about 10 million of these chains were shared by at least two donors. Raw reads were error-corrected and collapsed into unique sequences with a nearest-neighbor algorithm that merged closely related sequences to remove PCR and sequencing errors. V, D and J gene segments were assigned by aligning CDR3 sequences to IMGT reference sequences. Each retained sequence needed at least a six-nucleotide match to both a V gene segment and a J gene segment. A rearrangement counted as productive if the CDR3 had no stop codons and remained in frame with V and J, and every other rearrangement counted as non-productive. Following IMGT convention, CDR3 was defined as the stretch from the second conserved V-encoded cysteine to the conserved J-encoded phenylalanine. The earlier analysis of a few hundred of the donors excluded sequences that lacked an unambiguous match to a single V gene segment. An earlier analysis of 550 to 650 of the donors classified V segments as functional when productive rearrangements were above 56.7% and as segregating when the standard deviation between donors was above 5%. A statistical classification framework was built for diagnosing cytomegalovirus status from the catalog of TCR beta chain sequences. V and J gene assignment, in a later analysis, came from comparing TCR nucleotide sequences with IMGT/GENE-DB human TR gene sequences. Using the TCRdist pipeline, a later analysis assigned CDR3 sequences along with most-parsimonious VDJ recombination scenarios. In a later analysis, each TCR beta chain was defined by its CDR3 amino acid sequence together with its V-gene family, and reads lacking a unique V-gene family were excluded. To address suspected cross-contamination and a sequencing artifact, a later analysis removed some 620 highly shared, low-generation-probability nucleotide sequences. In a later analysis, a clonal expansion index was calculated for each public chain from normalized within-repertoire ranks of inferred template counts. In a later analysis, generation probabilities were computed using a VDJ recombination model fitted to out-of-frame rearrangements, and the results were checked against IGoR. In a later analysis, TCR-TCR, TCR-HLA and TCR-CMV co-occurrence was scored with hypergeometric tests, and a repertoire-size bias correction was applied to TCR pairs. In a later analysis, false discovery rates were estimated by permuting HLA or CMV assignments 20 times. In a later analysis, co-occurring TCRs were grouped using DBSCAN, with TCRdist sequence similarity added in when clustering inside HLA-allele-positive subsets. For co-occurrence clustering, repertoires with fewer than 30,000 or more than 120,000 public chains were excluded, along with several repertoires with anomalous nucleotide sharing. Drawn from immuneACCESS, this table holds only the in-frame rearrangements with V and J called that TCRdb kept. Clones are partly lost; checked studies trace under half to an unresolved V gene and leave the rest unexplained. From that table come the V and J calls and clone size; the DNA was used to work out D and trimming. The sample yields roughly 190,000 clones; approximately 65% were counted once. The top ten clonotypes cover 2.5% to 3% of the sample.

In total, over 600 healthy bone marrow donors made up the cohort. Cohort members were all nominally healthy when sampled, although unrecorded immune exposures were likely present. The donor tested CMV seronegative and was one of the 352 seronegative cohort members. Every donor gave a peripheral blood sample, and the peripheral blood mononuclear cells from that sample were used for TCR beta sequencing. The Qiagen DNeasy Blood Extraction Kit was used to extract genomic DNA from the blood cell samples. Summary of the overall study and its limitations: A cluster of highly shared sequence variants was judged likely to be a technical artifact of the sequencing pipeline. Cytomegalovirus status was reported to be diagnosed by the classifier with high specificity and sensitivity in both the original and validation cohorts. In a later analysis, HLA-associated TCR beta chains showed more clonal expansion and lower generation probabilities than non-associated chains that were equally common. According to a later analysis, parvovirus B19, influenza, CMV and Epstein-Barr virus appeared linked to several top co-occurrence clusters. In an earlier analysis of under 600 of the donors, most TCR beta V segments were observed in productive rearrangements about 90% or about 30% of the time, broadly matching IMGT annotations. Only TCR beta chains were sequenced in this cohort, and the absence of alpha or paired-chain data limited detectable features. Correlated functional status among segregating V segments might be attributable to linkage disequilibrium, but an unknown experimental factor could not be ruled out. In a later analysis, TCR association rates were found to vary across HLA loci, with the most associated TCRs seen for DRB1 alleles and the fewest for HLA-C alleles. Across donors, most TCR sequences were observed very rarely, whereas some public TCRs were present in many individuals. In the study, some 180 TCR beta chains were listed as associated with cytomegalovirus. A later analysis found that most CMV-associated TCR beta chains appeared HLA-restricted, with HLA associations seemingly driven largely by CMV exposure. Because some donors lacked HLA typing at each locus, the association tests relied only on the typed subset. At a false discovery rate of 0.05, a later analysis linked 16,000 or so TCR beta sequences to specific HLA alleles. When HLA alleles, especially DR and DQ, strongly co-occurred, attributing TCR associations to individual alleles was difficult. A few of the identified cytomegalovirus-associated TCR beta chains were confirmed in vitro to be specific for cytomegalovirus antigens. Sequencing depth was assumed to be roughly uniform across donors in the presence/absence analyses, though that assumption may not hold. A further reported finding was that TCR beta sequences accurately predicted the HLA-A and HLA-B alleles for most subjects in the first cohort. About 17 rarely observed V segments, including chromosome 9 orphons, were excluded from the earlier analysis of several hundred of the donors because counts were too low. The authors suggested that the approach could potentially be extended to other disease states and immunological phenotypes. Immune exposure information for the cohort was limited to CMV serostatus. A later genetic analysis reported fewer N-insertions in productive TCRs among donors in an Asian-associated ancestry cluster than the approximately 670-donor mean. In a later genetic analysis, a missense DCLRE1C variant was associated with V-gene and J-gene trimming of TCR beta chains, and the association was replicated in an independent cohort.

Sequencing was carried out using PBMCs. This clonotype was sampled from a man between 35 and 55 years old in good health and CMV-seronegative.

The sequenced DNA: TGCAGCGTGAAAGACAGGGGAAAAAAGGACGAGCAGTACTTC. It translates to CSVKDRGKKDEQYF. The chain employs TRBV29-1 and TRBJ2-7; TRBD1 lines up with 8 middle nucleotides. Reading from cysteine to phenylalanine, the CDR3 counts 14 amino acids. This entry keeps only the CDR3 DNA: 42 bases, framed from base 1. V ends up 6 bases short and J 5 bases short, with an unmatched junction base count of 12. CDR1 and CDR2, looked up from the germline V gene, are SQVTM and ANQGSEA.